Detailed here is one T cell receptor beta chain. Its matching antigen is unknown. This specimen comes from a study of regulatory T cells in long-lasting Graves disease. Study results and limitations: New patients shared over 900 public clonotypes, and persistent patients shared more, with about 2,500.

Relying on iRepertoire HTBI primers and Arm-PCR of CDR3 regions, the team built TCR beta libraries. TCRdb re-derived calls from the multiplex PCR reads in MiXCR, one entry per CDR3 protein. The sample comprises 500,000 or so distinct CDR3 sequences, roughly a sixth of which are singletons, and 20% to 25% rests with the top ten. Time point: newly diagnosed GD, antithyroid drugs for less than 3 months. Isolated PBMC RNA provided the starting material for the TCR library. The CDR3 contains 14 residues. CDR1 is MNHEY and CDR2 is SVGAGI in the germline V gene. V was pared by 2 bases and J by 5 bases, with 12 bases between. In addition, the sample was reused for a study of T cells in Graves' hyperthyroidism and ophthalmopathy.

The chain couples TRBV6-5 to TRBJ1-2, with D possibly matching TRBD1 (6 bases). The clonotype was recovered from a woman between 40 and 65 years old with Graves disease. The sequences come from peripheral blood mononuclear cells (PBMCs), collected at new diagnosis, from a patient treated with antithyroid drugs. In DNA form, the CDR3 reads TGTGCCAGCAGTTACGGAGGGGGGCGGTATGGCTACACCTTC. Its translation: CASSYGGGRYGYTF.